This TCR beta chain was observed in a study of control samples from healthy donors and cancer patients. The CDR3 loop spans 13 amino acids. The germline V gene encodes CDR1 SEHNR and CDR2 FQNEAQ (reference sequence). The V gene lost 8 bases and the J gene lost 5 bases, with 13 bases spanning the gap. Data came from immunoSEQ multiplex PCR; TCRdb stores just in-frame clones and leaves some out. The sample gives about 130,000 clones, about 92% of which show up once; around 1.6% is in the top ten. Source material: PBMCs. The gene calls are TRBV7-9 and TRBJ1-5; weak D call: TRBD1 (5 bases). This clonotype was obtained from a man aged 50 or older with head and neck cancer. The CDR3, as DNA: TGTGCCAGCGGTGGGCAGGGTGATCAGCCCCAGCATTTT. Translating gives CASGGQGDQPQHF.